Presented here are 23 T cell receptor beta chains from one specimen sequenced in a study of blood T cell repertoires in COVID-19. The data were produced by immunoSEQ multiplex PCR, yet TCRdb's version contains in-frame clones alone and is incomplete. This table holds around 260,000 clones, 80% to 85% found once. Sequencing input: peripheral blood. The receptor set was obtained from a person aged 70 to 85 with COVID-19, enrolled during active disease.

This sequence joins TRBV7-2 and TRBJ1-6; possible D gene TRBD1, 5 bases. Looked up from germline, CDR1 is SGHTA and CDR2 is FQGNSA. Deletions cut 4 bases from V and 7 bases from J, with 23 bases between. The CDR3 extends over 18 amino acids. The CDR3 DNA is TGTGCCAGCAGCTCAGCCCCCAGGGCCCAATCTGTGAATTCACCCCTCCACTTT. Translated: CASSSAPRAQSVNSPLHF.

In nucleotides, the CDR3 is TGCGCCAGCAGCTCGACGGGACAGAAGGATTCACCCCTCCACTTT. Translated: CASSSTGQKDSPLHF. The chain recombines TRBV5-1 with TRBJ1-6; 7 bases are shared with TRBD1. The CDR3 extends over 15 amino acids. Trimming cost V 3 bases and J 8 bases; bases outside gene matches: 8. CDR1 and CDR2 (germline): SGHRS, YFSETQ. The full variable domain, its missing parts supplied by reference TRBV5-1 and TRBJ1-6, is KAGVTQTPRYLIKTRGQQVTLSCSPISGHRSVSWYQQTPGQGLQFLFEYFSETQRNKGNFPGRFSGRQFSNSRSEMNVSTLELGDSALYLCASSSTGQKDSPLHFGNGTRLTVT.

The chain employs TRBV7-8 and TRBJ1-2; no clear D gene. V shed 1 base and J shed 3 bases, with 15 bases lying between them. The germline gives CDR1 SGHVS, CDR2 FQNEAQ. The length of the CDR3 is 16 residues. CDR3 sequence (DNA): TGTGCCAGCAGCTTAGGAGATGTGTCGCCTCACTATGGCTACACCTTC. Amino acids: CASSLGDVSPHYGYTF. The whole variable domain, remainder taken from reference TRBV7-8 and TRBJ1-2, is GAGVSQSPRYKVAKRGQDVALRCDPISGHVSLFWYQQALGQGPEFLTYFQNEAQLDKSGLPSDRFFAERPEGSVSTLKIQRTQQEDSAVYLCASSLGDVSPHYGYTFGSGTRLTVV.

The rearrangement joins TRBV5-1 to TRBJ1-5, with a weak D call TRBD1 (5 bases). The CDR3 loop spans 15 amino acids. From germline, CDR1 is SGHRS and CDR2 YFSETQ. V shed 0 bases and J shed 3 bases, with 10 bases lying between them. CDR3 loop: CASSLGGNTNQPQHF. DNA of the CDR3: TGCGCCAGCAGCTTGGGGGGCAACACCAATCAGCCCCAGCATTTT.

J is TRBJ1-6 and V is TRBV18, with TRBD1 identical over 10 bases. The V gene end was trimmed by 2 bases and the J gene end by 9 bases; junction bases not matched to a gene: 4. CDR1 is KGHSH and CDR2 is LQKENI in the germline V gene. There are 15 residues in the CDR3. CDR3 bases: TGTGCCAGCTCACCAACGACAGGGGGCGGTTCACCCCTCCACTTT. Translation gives CASSPTTGGGSPLHF.

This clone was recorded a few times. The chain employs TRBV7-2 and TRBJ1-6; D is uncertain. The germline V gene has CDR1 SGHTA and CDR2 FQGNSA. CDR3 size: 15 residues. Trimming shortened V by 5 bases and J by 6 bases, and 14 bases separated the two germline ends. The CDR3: CASSLRQGINSPLHF. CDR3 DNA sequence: TGTGCCAGCAGCCTCCGACAAGGAATTAATTCACCCCTCCACTTT.

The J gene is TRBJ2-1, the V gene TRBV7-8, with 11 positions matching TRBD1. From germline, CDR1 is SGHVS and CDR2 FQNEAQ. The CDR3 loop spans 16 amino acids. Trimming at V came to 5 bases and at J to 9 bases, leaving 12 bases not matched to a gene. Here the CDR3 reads CASSPRSGQGGFEQFF. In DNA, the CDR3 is TGTGCCAGCAGCCCTAGGTCGGGACAGGGGGGATTTGAGCAGTTCTTC.

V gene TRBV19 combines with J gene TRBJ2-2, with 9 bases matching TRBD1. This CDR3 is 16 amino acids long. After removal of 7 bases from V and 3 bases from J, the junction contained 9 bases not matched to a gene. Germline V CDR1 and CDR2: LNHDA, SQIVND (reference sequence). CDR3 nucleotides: TGTGCCAGTACCTCGTCCGGGACAGGGTACACCGGGGAGCTGTTTTTT. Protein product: CASTSSGTGYTGELFF.

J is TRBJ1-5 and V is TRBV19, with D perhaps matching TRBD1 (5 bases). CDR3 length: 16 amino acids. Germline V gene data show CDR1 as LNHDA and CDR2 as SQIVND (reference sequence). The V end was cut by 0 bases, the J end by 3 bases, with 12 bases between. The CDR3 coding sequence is TGTGCCAGTAGTATAGATGGAGACAGCCACAATCAGCCCCAGCATTTT. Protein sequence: CASSIDGDSHNQPQHF.

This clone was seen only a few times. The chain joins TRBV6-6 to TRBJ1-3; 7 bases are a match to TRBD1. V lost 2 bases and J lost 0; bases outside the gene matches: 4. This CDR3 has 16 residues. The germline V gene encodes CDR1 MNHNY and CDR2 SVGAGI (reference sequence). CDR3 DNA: TGTGCCAGCAGTTACAGGGGACAGACCTCTGGAAACACCATATATTTT. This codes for CASSYRGQTSGNTIYF.

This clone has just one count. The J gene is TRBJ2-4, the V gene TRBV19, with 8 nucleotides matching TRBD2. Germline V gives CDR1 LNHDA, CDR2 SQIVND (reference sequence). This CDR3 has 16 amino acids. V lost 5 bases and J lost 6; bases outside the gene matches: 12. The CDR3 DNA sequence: TGTGCCAGTAGTCCGCCCTCGGGGGGGCGTAGAAACATTCAGTACTTC. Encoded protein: CASSPPSGGRRNIQYF.

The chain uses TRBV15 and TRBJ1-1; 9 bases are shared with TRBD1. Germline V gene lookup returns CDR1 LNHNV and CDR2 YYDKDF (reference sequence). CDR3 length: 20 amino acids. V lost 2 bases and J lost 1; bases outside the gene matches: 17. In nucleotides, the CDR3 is TGTGCCACCAGCAGACTGCCCCAAACAGGGGGCCAGGACCCGAACACTGAAGCTTTCTTT. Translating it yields CATSRLPQTGGQDPNTEAFF.

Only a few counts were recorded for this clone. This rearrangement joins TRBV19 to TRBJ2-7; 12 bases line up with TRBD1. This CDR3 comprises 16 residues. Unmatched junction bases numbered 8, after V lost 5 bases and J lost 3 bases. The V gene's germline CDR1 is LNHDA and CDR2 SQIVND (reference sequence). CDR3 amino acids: CASSPSGTGGVYEQYF. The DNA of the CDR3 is TGTGCCAGTAGTCCTTCCGGGACAGGGGGCGTCTACGAGCAGTACTTC.

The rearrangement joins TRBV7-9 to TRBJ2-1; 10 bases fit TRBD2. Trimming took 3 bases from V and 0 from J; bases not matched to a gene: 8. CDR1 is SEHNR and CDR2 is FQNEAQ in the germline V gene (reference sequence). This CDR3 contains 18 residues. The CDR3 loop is CASSFETSGVSSYNEQFF. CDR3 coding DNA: TGTGCCAGCAGCTTCGAAACTAGCGGGGTAAGCTCCTACAATGAGCAGTTCTTC. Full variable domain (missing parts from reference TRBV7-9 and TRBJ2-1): DTGVSQNPRHKITKRGQNVTFRCDPISEHNRLYWYRQTLGQGPEFLTYFQNEAQLEKSRLLSDRFSAERPKGSFSTLEIQRTEQGDSAMYLCASSFETSGVSSYNEQFFGPGTRLTVL.

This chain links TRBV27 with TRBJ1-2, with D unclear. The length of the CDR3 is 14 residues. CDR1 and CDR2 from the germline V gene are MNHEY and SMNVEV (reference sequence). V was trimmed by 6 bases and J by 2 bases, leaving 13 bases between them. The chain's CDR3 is CASRHPGRNYGYTF. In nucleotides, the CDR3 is TGTGCCAGCAGACACCCGGGGAGGAACTATGGCTACACCTTC.

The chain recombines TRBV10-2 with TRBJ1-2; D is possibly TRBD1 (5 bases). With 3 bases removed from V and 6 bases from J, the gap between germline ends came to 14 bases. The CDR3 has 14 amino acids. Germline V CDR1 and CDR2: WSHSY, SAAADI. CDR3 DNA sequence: TGCGCCAGCAGTGAAAGTCCAGGGAAGAATGGCTACACCTTC. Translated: CASSESPGKNGYTF.

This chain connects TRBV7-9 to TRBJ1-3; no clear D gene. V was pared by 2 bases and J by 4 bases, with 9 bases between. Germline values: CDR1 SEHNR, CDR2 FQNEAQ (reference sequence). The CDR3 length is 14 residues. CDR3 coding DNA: TGTGCCAGCAGCTTATTTGGCAGAGGAAACACCATATATTTT. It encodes CASSLFGRGNTIYF.

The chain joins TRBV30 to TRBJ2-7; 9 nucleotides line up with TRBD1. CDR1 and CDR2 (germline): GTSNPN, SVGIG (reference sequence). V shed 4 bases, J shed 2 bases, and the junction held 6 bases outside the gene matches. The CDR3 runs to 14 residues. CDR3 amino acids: CAWKPGTGTYEQYF. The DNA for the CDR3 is TGTGCCTGGAAACCCGGGACAGGGACCTACGAGCAGTACTTC.

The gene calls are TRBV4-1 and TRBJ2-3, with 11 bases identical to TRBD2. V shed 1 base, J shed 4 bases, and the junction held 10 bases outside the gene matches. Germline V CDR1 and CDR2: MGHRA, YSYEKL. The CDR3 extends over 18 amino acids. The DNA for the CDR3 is TGCGCCAGCAGCCAAGCCACTAGCGGGAGTGTTAGCGCAGATACGCAGTATTTT. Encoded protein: CASSQATSGSVSADTQYF.

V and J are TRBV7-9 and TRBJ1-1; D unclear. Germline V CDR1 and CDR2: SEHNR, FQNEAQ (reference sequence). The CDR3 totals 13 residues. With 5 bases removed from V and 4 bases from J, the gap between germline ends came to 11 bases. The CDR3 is CASSPRTITEAFF. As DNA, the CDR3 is TGTGCCAGCAGCCCTCGCACTATCACTGAAGCTTTCTTT.

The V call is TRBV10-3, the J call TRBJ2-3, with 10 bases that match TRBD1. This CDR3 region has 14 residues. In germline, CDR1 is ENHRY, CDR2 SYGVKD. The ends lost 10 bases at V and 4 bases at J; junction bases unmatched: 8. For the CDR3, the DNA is TGTGCCACTCGAAATGACAGGGGGCCAGATACGCAGTATTTT. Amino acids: CATRNDRGPDTQYF.

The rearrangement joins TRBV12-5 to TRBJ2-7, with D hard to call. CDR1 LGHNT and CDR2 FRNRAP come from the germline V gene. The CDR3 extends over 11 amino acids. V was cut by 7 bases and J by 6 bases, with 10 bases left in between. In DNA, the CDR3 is TGTGCTAGTGCTTTAACGGGCGAGCAGTACTTC. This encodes CASALTGEQYF.

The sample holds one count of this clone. DNA for the CDR3: TGTGCCAGCAGCCAGGTCAGGGCGGTACAGACCCAGTACTTC. It codes for CASSQVRAVQTQYF. V and J are TRBV5-6 and TRBJ2-5, with a weak D call TRBD1 (5 bases). Germline V gene data show CDR1 as SGHDT and CDR2 as YYEEEE. V was pared by 4 bases and J by 6 bases, with 16 bases between. CDR3 length: 14 amino acids.